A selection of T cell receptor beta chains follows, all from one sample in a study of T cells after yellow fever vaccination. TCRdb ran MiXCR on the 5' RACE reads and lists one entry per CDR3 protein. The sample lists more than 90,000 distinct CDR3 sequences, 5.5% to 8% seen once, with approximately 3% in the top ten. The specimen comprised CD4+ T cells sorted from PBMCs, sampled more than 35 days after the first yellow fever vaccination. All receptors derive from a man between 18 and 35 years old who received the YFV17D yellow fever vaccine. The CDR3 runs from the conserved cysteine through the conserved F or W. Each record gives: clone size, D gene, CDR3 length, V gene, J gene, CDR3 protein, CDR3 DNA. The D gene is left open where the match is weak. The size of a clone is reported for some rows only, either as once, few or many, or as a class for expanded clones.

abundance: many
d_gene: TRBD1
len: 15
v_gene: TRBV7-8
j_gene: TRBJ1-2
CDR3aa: CASSSGDRASYGYTF
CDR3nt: TGTGCCAGCAGCTCAGGGGACAGGGCTAGTTACGGCTACACCTTC

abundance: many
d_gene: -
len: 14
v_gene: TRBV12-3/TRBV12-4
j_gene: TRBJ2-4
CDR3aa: CASSAFEAEDIQYF
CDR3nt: TGTGCCAGCAGTGCCTTCGAGGCGGAGGACATTCAGTACTTC

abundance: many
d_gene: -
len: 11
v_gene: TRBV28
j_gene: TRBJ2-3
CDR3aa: CASRNTDTQYF
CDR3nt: TGTGCCAGCCGCAACACAGATACGCAGTATTTT

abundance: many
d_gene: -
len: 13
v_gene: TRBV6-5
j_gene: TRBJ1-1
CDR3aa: CASSYAGGIEAFF
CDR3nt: TGTGCCAGCAGTTACGCCGGAGGAATTGAAGCTTTCTTT

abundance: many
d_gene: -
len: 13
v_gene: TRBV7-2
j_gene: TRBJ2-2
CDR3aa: CASRGVGTGELFF
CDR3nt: TGTGCCAGCAGAGGGGTAGGCACCGGGGAGCTGTTTTTT

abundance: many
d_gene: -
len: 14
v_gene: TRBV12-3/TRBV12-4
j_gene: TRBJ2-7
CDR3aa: CASTLTGITYEQYF
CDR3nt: TGTGCCAGCACCCTTACCGGGATAACTTACGAGCAGTACTTC

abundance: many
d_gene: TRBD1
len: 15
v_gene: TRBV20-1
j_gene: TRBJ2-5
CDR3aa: CSAQSGTGGLETQYF
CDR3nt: TGCAGTGCTCAATCCGGGACAGGGGGATTAGAGACCCAGTACTTC

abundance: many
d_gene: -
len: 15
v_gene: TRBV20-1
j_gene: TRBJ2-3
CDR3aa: CSASNLGYSRFTQYF
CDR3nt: TGCAGTGCTAGCAATTTGGGCTACTCCCGGTTTACGCAGTATTTT

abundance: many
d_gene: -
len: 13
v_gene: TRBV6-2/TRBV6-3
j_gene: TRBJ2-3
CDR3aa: CASTSRAPDTQYF
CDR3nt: TGTGCCAGCACAAGTCGAGCCCCAGATACGCAGTATTTT

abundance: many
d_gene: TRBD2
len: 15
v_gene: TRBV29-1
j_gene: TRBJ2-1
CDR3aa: CSVEDTLAGGNEQFF
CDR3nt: TGCAGCGTTGAAGATACGTTAGCGGGGGGTAATGAGCAGTTCTTC

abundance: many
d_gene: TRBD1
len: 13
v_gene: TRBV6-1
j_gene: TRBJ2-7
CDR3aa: CASSKKDRVEQYF
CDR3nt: TGTGCCAGCAGTAAAAAGGACAGGGTTGAGCAGTACTTC

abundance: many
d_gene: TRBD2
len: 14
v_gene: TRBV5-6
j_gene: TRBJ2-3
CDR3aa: CASSVAGSTDTQYF
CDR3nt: TGTGCCAGCAGCGTAGCGGGAAGCACAGATACGCAGTATTTT

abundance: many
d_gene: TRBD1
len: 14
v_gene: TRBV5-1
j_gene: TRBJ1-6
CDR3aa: CASTPGTASSPLHF
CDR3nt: TGCGCCAGCACCCCAGGGACAGCATCGTCACCCCTCCACTTT

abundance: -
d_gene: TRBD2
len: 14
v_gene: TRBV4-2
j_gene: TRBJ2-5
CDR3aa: CASSHRGGGQTQYF
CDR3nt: TGTGCCAGCAGCCACCGCGGGGGGGGGCAGACCCAGTACTTC

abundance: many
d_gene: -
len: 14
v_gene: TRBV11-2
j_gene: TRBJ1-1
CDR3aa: CASSLVDGGIVAFF
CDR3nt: TGTGCCAGCAGCTTAGTCGACGGGGGCATTGTAGCTTTCTTT

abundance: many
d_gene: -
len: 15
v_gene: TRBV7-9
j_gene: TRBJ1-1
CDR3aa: CASSLLTGMNTEAFF
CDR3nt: TGTGCCAGCAGCCTCCTGACAGGCATGAACACTGAAGCTTTCTTT

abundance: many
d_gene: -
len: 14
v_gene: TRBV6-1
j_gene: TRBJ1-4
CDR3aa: CASYSRTGGEKLFF
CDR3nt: TGTGCCAGCTATTCCAGAACAGGAGGTGAAAAACTGTTTTTT

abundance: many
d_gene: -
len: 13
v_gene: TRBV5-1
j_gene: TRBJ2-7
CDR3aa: CASSPGQLSEQYF
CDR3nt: TGCGCCAGCAGCCCCGGACAGCTTAGCGAGCAGTACTTC

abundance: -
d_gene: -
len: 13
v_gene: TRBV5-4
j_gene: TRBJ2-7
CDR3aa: CASSLEGPGEQYF
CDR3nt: TGTGCCAGCAGCTTGGAAGGGCCGGGGGAGCAGTACTTC

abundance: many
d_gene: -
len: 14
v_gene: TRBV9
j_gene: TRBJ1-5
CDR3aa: CASSSTPTGQPQHF
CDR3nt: TGTGCCAGCAGCTCAACCCCAACTGGTCAGCCCCAGCATTTT

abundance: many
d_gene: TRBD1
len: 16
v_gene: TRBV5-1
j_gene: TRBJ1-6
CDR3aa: CASSPTAGQDNSPLHF
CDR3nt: TGCGCCAGCAGCCCGACAGCGGGACAGGATAATTCACCCCTCCACTTT